This TCR beta chain was identified in a study of breast tumors, draining lymph nodes, adjacent tissues (dated by TCRdb to the mid-2010s). Regarding the study in general: TCR beta repertoires were compared across tumor, adjacent nontumor tissue and axillary lymph nodes obtained from breast cancer patients. In human breast cancer, the study set out to assess how tumor, surrounding tissue and draining lymph node repertoires relate to one another and whether T cells might be exchanged between them. Study-level results and caveats: Rather than being directly demonstrated, the conclusion that tumor T cells originate in lymph nodes was presented as consistent with a hypothesis. Tumor T-cell repertoires showed less diversity than lymph node repertoires and more diversity than nontumor tissue repertoires, and tumor T-cell repertoires showed preferential V and J gene usage. In luminal-like breast cancer, tumor and nontumor tissue repertoires resembled each other significantly more than in basal-like breast cancer. The data were considered consistent with the idea that most tumor T cells come from the lymph node and then expand in tumor tissue.

Notes on this clonotype: The antigen it binds to is not known. The record has no base qualities; no much larger clone is one base away.

Sequenced using an Illumina HiSeq 2000. TCR beta chain libraries were generated by multiplex PCR amplification. The amplified TCR beta chain products were analyzed by high-throughput sequencing. Starting from the raw public reads, TCRdb applied fastp trimming at Q25, assembled clones with MiXCR and retained in-frame beta chains. Each CDR3 protein appears once, grouped with its most common genes and DNA. The sample table contains about 140,000 distinct CDR3 sequences; only one count was recorded for over 25% of them. The top ten clonotypes cover about 2.5% of the sample. Lymph node samples were obtained from the axillary draining lymph nodes of breast cancer patients. The sequence came from a female donor with breast cancer. Some clones in this sample may be carry-over from other donors' samples. Sequenced input: axillary lymph node tissue.

The CDR3: CARKTGTGYGYTF. The DNA sequence reads TGTGCCAGAAAAACAGGGACAGGGTATGGCTACACCTTC. The rearranged segments are TRBV6-4 and TRBJ1-2, with TRBD1 matching 9 junction bases. The CDR3 sequence holds 13 residues, the cysteine and phenylalanine included. Only the CDR3 portion is preserved as DNA: 39 bases, with reading frame beginning at the first base. CDR1 MRHNA and CDR2 SNTAGT are derived from the germline V gene. Trimmed from V: 9 bases; trimmed from J: 5 bases; junction bases lacking a gene match: 7.